Here is one TCR beta chain with its context. Its recognized antigen is unknown. Base qualities are not provided; no much larger clone lies one nucleotide away. Other DNA sequences in this sample translate to the same CDR3. What the time point label conveys for this sample: cells obtained before transplantation from donor or recipient. CD3+CD4+ and CD3+CD8+ populations were FACS-sorted from unstimulated pre-transplant donor and recipient cells taken from spleen or lymph nodes. The library was built by means of the immunoSEQ multiplex PCR assay. For most patients, genomic DNA was isolated with the Qiagen DNeasy Blood and Tissue Kit and sent frozen to Adaptive Biotechnologies for TCR sequencing. High-throughput TCR-beta CDR3 sequencing of genomic DNA from most patients was performed by Adaptive Biotechnologies. Under the source paper's analysis protocol: Adaptive's ImmunoSEQ software was the source of the TCR sequencing data for around 20 patients, while a few other patients were processed with MiXCR and VDJtools. To correct CD4 versus CD8 sorting errors, any sequence found in both subsets at a frequency ratio below 5:1 was removed. CDR3 nucleotide sequences shared between donor and recipient were removed because the origin of such sequences could not be assigned. Alloreactive clones required at least 2-fold expansion over unstimulated cells and minimum CFSE-low frequency of 0.002% (template counts) or 0.001% (read counts). Clones were considered mappable if detected in sequenced pre-transplant spleen, lymph node, or MLR CFSE-low populations of the donor or recipient. Cumulative frequency of alloreactive clones was calculated as a percentage of all sequences weighted by copy number. TCRdb re-hosts the immuneACCESS table, in-frame sequences only. Its copies lack some clones; in the studies checked, an unresolved V gene accounts for under half of them, and the cause for the rest is not known. For V, J and clone size, that table is used; D and trimming come from the DNA. The sample contains about 71,000 clones, around 91% of them found a single time. About 1.3% of the sample is taken by the ten largest.

As encoded in the germline V gene, CDR1 is SGDLS while CDR2 is YYNGEE. Germline trimming: 0 bases from V, 4 bases from J; junction bases outside gene matches: 2. The CDR3 measures 14 amino acids from cysteine to phenylalanine. The CDR3 DNA has 42 bases and is translated from base 1. These data originate in a study of graft-versus-host responses after intestinal transplantation (dated by TCRdb to about 2021). In terms of the full investigation: The transplants that recipients got were multivisceral, liver-intestinal, or isolated intestinal. To identify alloreactive clones, pre-transplant mixed lymphocyte reaction products were sequenced and then compared with unstimulated pre-transplant donor and recipient T cells. All recipients received anti-thymocyte globulin induction followed by maintenance tacrolimus and steroids for around 3 years. Donor T cell macrochimerism was defined as a peak of at least 4% donor T cells among recipient peripheral blood mononuclear cells. Samples from a few later patients were sequenced in-house on an Illumina MiSeq with MiXCR processing rather than by the commercial service. A cohort of some 24 intestinal transplant recipients, including one retransplant, was enrolled, and a few patients lacking pretransplant specimens were excluded. Graft-versus-host and host-versus-graft alloreactive T cell clones were tracked in the graft, circulation and bone marrow after intestinal transplantation using bulk TCR-beta CDR3 sequencing. What the study reported, not specific to this receptor: The conclusions were limited by the relatively low number and heterogeneity of the intestinal transplant patients. In the allografts of patients with donor T cell macrochimerism, GvH to HvG T cell clonal ratios were high. GvH clones were found in recipient bone marrow, and some of the GvH clones appeared earlier in ileal mucosa or blood, which is consistent with an intestinal mucosal origin. Early after transplant, peak levels of circulating GvH clones were associated with declines in HvG clones.

The TCR originated in a human donor who received an intestinal transplant. Sequenced material: unstimulated CD8+ T cells sorted from spleen or lymph node cells, taken before intestinal transplant. The rearranged segments are TRBV9 and TRBJ2-7, and 9 junctional nucleotides match TRBD1. CDR3 region: CASSVGGQGYEQYF. The DNA sequence reads TGTGCCAGCAGCGTAGGGGGACAGGGATACGAGCAGTACTTC.